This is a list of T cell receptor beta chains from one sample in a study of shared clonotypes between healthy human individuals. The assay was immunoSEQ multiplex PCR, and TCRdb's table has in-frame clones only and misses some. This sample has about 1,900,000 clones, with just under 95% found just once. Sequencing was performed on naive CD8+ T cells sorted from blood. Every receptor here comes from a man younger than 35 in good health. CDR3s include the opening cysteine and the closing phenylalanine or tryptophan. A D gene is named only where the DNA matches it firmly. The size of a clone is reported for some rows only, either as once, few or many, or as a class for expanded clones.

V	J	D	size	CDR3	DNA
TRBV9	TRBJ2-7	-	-	CASSVAAFGYEQYF	TGTGCCAGCAGCGTAGCGGCCTTTGGGTACGAGCAGTACTTC
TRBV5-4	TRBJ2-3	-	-	CASSLVSDTQYF	TGTGCCAGCAGCTTGGTCTCCGATACGCAGTATTTT
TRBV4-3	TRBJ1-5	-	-	CASSQDPPGGEGNQPQHF	TGCGCCAGCAGCCAAGACCCCCCGGGGGGCGAGGGCAATCAGCCCCAGCATTTT
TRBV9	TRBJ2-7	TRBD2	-	CASSPSGGDLYEQYF	TGTGCCAGCAGCCCCAGTGGGGGGGACCTCTACGAGCAGTACTTC
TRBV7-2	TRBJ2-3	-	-	CASSPDIHITDTQYF	TGTGCCAGCAGTCCCGACATTCATATCACAGATACGCAGTATTTT
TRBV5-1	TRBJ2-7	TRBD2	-	CASSKTSGSYEQYF	TGCGCCAGCAGCAAAACTAGCGGTTCCTACGAGCAGTACTTC
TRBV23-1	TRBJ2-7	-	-	CASSQWIGQYEQYF	TGCGCCAGCAGTCAATGGATTGGGCAATACGAGCAGTACTTC
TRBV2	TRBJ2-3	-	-	CASSAVDTQYF	TGTGCCAGCAGTGCTGTAGATACGCAGTATTTT
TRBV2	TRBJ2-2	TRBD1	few	CASSEPNRGLVGELFF	TGTGCCAGCAGTGAACCGAACAGGGGGCTTGTCGGGGAGCTGTTTTTT
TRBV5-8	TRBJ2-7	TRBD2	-	CASSVAGGHYEQYF	TGTGCCAGCAGCGTAGCGGGGGGCCACTACGAGCAGTACTTC
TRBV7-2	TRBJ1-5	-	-	CASSLVPGGNQPQHF	TGTGCCAGCAGCTTAGTCCCAGGGGGCAATCAGCCCCAGCATTTT
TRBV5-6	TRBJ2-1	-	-	CASRVQGLTLTGEQFF	TGTGCCAGCAGGGTACAGGGTCTCACGCTCACTGGTGAGCAGTTCTTC
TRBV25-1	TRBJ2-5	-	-	CASSVGLQYQETQYF	TGTGCCAGCAGTGTGGGACTCCAGTACCAAGAGACCCAGTACTTC
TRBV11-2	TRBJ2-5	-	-	CASSLGGRETQYF	TGTGCCAGCAGCTTAGGAGGGAGGGAGACCCAGTACTTC
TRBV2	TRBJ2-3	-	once	CASSAFGTGQILEYTDTQYF	TGTGCCAGCAGTGCGTTTGGTACAGGGCAAATCCTTGAATACACAGATACGCAGTATTTT